This entry lists 15 T cell receptor beta chains sequenced from one sample in a study of T cells in Graves' hyperthyroidism and ophthalmopathy. TCR beta CDR3 region amplification was performed from RNA transcripts. RT-PCR in the first round (using the HTBI primer set) targeted the TCR CDR3. Via MiXCR, TCRdb re-called the multiplex PCR reads, giving one row per CDR3 protein. This table has over 300,000 distinct CDR3 sequences, approximately 13% appearing once. Sequenced: blood. All receptors derive from a woman aged 60-75 years with Graves' hyperthyroidism.

Many counts were recorded for this clonotype. The V call is TRBV12-3 or TRBV12-4, the J call TRBJ2-5; D uncertain. The V end lost 6 bases, the J end lost 5 bases, and 7 bases lay between the germline ends. The CDR3 is made up of 11 amino acids. The CDR3 sequence: CASRYHETQYF. In DNA form, the CDR3 reads TGTGCCAGCAGGTATCACGAGACCCAGTACTTC.

This clonotype showed up many times. The junction shows a germline mismatch at one end, possibly a read error. CDR3 bases: TGTGCCAGCAGCGTAGCGGGATTCGCAGATACGCAGTATTTT. As protein: CASSVAGFADTQYF. The genes are TRBV7-9 and TRBJ2-3; 8 positions match TRBD2. The CDR3 totals 14 residues. Germline V gives CDR1 SEHNR, CDR2 FQNEAQ (reference sequence).

This clonotype was recorded at least ten times. The chain joins TRBV5-6 to TRBJ2-5; D unresolved. CDR1 is SGHDT, CDR2 YYEEEE, per germline. There are 13 residues in the CDR3. Trimming removed 6 bases from V and 1 base from J, with 10 bases in between. This CDR3 is CASTNDFQETQYF. In nucleotides, the CDR3 is TGTGCCAGCACCAACGACTTCCAAGAGACCCAGTACTTC. Based on the CDR3 plus reference TRBV5-6 and TRBJ2-5, the full variable domain is DAGVTQSPTHLIKTRGQQVTLRCSPKSGHDTVSWYQQALGQGPQFIFQYYEEEERQRGNFPDRFSGHQFPNYSSELNVNALLLGDSALYLCASTNDFQETQYFGPGTRLLVL.

This clonotype was detected only a few times. This chain joins TRBV5-4 and TRBJ2-7; 8 bases match TRBD1. CDR1 SGHNT and CDR2 YYREEE come from the germline V gene (reference sequence). CDR3 length: 15 amino acids. V was clipped by 4 bases and J by 0 bases; unmatched bases: 6. CDR3 bases: TGTGCCAGCAGCATACACAGGGGGAACTCCTACGAGCAGTACTTC. It translates to CASSIHRGNSYEQYF.

This clonotype occurred a few times. V is TRBV30 and J is TRBJ2-2; no clear D. Trimming pared 0 bases from V and 4 bases from J, leaving 9 bases between. The CDR3 runs to 14 residues. Germline V lookup: CDR1 GTSNPN, CDR2 SVGIG (reference sequence). CDR3 protein: CAWSVTTFTGELFF. Here the CDR3 DNA reads TGTGCCTGGAGTGTAACGACATTCACCGGGGAGCTGTTTTTT.

The chain employs TRBV27 and TRBJ1-1; 7 bases map to TRBD1. Trimming cost V 3 bases and J 8 bases; bases outside gene matches: 6. The CDR3 is 13 amino acids. CDR1 MNHEY and CDR2 SMNVEV come from the germline V gene (reference sequence). The DNA of the CDR3 is TGTGCCAGCAGTTTTCTCCCGGGACAGGAAGCTTTCTTT. It encodes CASSFLPGQEAFF.

This clonotype was seen only a few times. The rearrangement links TRBV10-3 to TRBJ1-3; D is perhaps TRBD1 (5 bases). Trimming took off 9 bases at V and 0 bases at J, with 12 bases between the two ends. The CDR3 is 14 amino acids. CDR1 and CDR2 from the germline V gene are ENHRY and SYGVKD. Here the CDR3 reads CAIRGQNSGNTIYF. The CDR3 nucleotides read TGTGCCATTCGCGGACAAAACTCTGGAAACACCATATATTTT.

This clonotype was counted ten times or more. The CDR3 sequence is CASSLSGGRGYTF. The CDR3 nucleotides are TGTGCCAGCAGTTTATCCGGGGGACGTGGCTACACCTTC. The chain employs TRBV12-3 or TRBV12-4 and TRBJ1-2; TRBD1 is a possible D gene (5 bases). Trimming left V 2 bases short and J 7 bases short, with 11 bases between. CDR3 length equals 13 residues.

This clonotype was observed a handful of times. The chain is built from TRBV7-9 and TRBJ2-2; possibly TRBD1 for D (6 bases). The V gene's germline CDR1 is SEHNR and CDR2 FQNEAQ (reference sequence). The CDR3 extends over 14 amino acids. Trimming took 5 bases from V and 7 from J, leaving 14 bases between them. The CDR3 loop is CASSPGTIGGELFF. In DNA form, the CDR3 reads TGTGCCAGCAGCCCTGGGACAATCGGCGGGGAGCTGTTTTTT.

This clonotype appeared once. A much larger clonotype is one base distant, so this may be a read error. This chain uses TRBV20-1 with TRBJ1-5, with 7 positions matching TRBD1. There are 14 residues in the CDR3. The trim removed 6 bases at V and 2 bases at J, leaving 7 bases unmatched. Looked up from germline, CDR1 is DFQATT and CDR2 is SNEGSKA (reference sequence). In nucleotides, the CDR3 is TGCAGTGCCACGACAGGGACGGGCAATCAGCCCCAGCATTTT. Protein sequence: CSATTGTGNQPQHF.

In this sample, this clonotype turned up a few times. V usage is TRBV5-1 and J usage is TRBJ2-5; 13 positions match TRBD2. The junction had 5 bases not matched to a gene; V was cut back by 7 bases and J by 8 bases. This CDR3 region has 13 residues. CDR1 is SGHRS, CDR2 YFSETQ, per germline. CDR3 nucleotide sequence: TGCGCCAGCGGACTAGCGGGAGCTCCCACCCAGTACTTC. It translates to CASGLAGAPTQYF.

This chain uses TRBV13 with TRBJ1-4; no definite D call. The CDR3 runs to 14 residues. Germline V lookup: CDR1 PRHDT, CDR2 FYEKMQ (reference sequence). Between the trimmed V and J ends, which lost 5 bases and 5 bases, there was a span of 12 bases. The CDR3 spells CASSREGGNEKLFF. Here the CDR3 DNA reads TGTGCCAGCAGCCGAGAGGGAGGGAATGAAAAACTGTTTTTT.

This clonotype occurred many times. The chain has TRBV11-2 and TRBJ2-1; no clear D gene. The CDR3 extends over 13 amino acids. CDR1 and CDR2 (germline): SGHAT, FQNNGV. Between the trimmed V and J ends, which lost 5 bases and 3 bases, there was a span of 8 bases. The CDR3 sequence: CASSLGLYNEQFF. The CDR3 nucleotides read TGTGCCAGCAGCCTCGGTCTCTACAATGAGCAGTTCTTC.

This clonotype appeared a few times. The chain couples TRBV18 to TRBJ2-7, with D perhaps TRBD1 (6 bases). Trimming left V 2 bases short and J 5 bases short, with 10 bases between. Germline CDR1 is KGHSH and CDR2 is LQKENI. The CDR3 covers 13 residues. The CDR3 DNA sequence: TGTGCCAGCTCACCATCAGGGGTCAACGAGCAGTACTTC. Translated: CASSPSGVNEQYF. Full variable domain (outside the CDR3, taken from reference TRBV18 and TRBJ2-7): NAGVMQNPRHLVRRRGQEARLRCSPMKGHSHVYWYRQLPEEGLKFMVYLQKENIIDESGMPKERFSAEFPKEGPSILRIQQVVRGDSAAYFCASSPSGVNEQYFGPGTRLTVT.

Many counts were recorded for this clonotype. V usage is TRBV11-2 and J usage is TRBJ2-1; the match to TRBD2 covers 7 bases. V lost 8 bases to trimming and J lost 0 bases; unmatched junction nucleotides: 7. The germline CDR1 and CDR2 sequences are SGHAT and FQNNGV. This CDR3 comprises 15 residues. In DNA form, the CDR3 reads TGTGCCAGCCTAAGGCTAGCGGCCTCCTACAATGAGCAGTTCTTC. Its protein is CASLRLAASYNEQFF.